The sequence of this TCR beta chain was determined in a study of blood T cell repertoires in COVID-19. Study information: COVID-19 samples, acute and convalescent, were from the United States, Italy and Spain. Sources were T cells, B-cell-depleted T cells, or PBMCs; the material itself was cDNA or gDNA.

Assay: immunoSEQ multiplex PCR; the TCRdb copy retains only in-frame clones and omits some. The repertoire holds 40,000 to 50,000 clones, with 76% as singletons. The CDR3 length is 13 residues. Germline V gene data show CDR1 as SGHNT and CDR2 as YYREEE (reference sequence). This chain joins TRBV5-4 and TRBJ1-6; a weak D match, TRBD1 (5 bases). This clonotype originated in a man aged 65-85 years with active or convalescent COVID-19. Specimen: peripheral blood. The CDR3 nucleotides read TGTGCGACCAGGGCGGACCCCAATTCACCCCTCCACTTT. Protein sequence: CATRADPNSPLHF.